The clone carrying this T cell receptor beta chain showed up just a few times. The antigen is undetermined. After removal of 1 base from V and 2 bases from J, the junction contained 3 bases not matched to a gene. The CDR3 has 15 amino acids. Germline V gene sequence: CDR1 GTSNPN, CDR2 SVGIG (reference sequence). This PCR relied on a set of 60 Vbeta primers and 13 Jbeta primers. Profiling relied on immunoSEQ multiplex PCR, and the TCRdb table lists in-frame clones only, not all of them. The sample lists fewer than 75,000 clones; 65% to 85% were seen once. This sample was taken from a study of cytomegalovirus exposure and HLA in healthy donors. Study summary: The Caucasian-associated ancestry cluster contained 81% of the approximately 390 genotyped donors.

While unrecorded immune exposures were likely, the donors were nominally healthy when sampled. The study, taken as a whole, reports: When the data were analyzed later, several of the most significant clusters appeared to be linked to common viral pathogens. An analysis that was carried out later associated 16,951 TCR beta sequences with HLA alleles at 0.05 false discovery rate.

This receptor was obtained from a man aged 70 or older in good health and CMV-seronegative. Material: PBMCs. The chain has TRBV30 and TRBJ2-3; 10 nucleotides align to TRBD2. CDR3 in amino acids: CAWSDGLADTDTQYF. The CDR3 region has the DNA TGTGCCTGGAGTGACGGACTAGCGGACACAGATACGCAGTATTTT.